This entry lists 10 T cell receptor beta chains sequenced from one sample in a study of blood T cell repertoires in COVID-19. The assay was immunoSEQ multiplex PCR, and TCRdb's table has in-frame clones only and misses some. The table has fewer than 150,000 clones, 84% seen once. Source material: peripheral blood. The receptors stem from a woman aged 25 to 39 who had recovered from COVID-19.

The chain is built from TRBV7-2 and TRBJ2-2; 7 nucleotides line up with TRBD1. Germline V gene lookup returns CDR1 SGHTA and CDR2 FQGNSA. The CDR3 runs to 17 residues. J gave up 2 bases and V 4 bases, and 10 bases lay outside the gene matches. The CDR3 reads CASSSPDRDRNTGELFF. The CDR3 DNA reads TGTGCCAGCAGCTCGCCCGATCGGGACAGAAACACCGGGGAGCTGTTTTTT.

J is TRBJ1-6 and V is TRBV5-1; the D is unclear. Trimming left V 3 bases short and J 8 bases short, with 9 bases between. Germline lookup yields CDR1 SGHRS and CDR2 YFSETQ. The CDR3 length is 13 residues. CDR3 sequence: CASSWSGDSPLHF. Here the CDR3 DNA reads TGCGCCAGCAGCTGGTCCGGGGATTCACCCCTCCACTTT.

The chain recombines TRBV5-4 with TRBJ1-1, with D tentatively TRBD1 (5 bases). Trimming cost V 4 bases and J 1 base, with 11 bases left between them. The V gene's germline CDR1 is SGHNT and CDR2 YYREEE (reference sequence). The CDR3 covers 14 residues. The CDR3 spells CASSKRQTNTEAFF. The CDR3 DNA reads TGTGCCAGCAGCAAGAGACAGACGAACACTGAAGCTTTCTTT.

This clone was seen just once. This chain joins TRBV5-6 and TRBJ2-7; 7 bases align to TRBD2. Germline V gives CDR1 SGHDT, CDR2 YYEEEE. CDR3 length: 15 amino acids. The ends lost 1 base at V and 0 bases at J; junction bases unmatched: 4. The CDR3 spells CASSLYLAASYEQYF. Written as DNA, the CDR3 is TGTGCCAGCAGCTTGTATCTAGCGGCCTCCTACGAGCAGTACTTC.

This clone was counted a single time. J is TRBJ2-5 and V is TRBV18; 10 positions match TRBD2. CDR1 is KGHSH and CDR2 is LQKENI in the germline V gene. V lost 4 bases, J lost 2 bases, and 4 bases stayed unmatched. This CDR3 is 15 amino acids long. CDR3 amino acids: CASSRLAGVQETQYF. CDR3 coding DNA: TGTGCCAGCTCACGGCTAGCGGGGGTGCAAGAGACCCAGTACTTC.

The V call is TRBV7-9, the J call TRBJ1-2; tentatively, D is TRBD1 (5 bases). Deletions cut 6 bases from V and 6 bases from J, with 14 bases between. Germline CDR1 is SEHNR and CDR2 is FQNEAQ (reference sequence). CDR3 size: 13 residues. This CDR3 is CASSQRGPNGYTF. CDR3 bases: TGTGCCAGCAGTCAAAGGGGTCCGAATGGCTACACCTTC.

This clone was counted a single time. This rearrangement joins TRBV29-1 to TRBJ1-2, with D possibly being TRBD1 (6 bases). Germline V gene data show CDR1 as SQVTM and CDR2 as ANQGSEA. V dropped 8 bases and J dropped 0 bases, with 16 bases sitting between them. The CDR3 totals 14 residues. The CDR3 protein is CSFVSTGTNYGYTF. The CDR3 coding sequence is TGCAGCTTCGTATCGACAGGAACTAACTATGGCTACACCTTC.

The V gene is TRBV6-1, the J gene TRBJ1-2, with D unclear. The CDR3 is made up of 15 amino acids. V lost 2 bases to trimming and J lost 0 bases, with 10 bases between them. Germline V CDR1 and CDR2: MNHNS, SASEGT. CDR3 bases: TGTGCCAGCAGTGAACAACAATCAGCTAACTATGGCTACACCTTC. Translation gives CASSEQQSANYGYTF.

V gene TRBV6-1 combines with J gene TRBJ1-1; D is unresolved. Trimming left V 2 bases short and J 4 bases short, with 11 bases between. Germline CDR1 is MNHNS and CDR2 is SASEGT. This CDR3 is 14 amino acids long. CDR3 region: CASSETTGGTEAFF. The CDR3 coding sequence is TGTGCCAGCAGTGAAACAACGGGAGGCACTGAAGCTTTCTTT.

This rearrangement joins TRBV3-1 (or the pseudogene TRBV3-2) to TRBJ1-1; TRBD1 is a possible D gene (6 bases). Germline CDR1 is LGHDT and CDR2 is YNNKEL (reference sequence). The CDR3 sequence is 15 residues long. Trimming removed 4 bases from V and 0 bases from J, with 12 bases in between. CDR3 amino acids: CASSLRQALNTEAFF. Written as DNA, the CDR3 is TGTGCCAGCAGCCTGCGACAGGCCTTGAACACTGAAGCTTTCTTT.